What follows are 7 T cell receptor beta chains derived from one specimen sequenced in a study of blood T cell repertoires in COVID-19. Assay used: immunoSEQ multiplex PCR; TCRdb lists only in-frame clones, some missing. The sample yields approximately 44,000 clones, around 88% seen once. Material: peripheral blood. The receptors shown here come from a human donor in a cohort sampled during active COVID-19.

This chain links TRBV30 with TRBJ1-6, with D perhaps TRBD1 (5 bases). The V gene lost 5 bases and the J gene lost 5 bases, with 13 bases spanning the gap. The CDR3 has 14 residues. Germline CDR1 and CDR2: GTSNPN and SVGIG (reference sequence). The CDR3 loop is CAWGRGSHNSPLHF. CDR3 bases: TGTGCCTGGGGCCGGGGGTCTCATAATTCACCCCTCCACTTT.

This clone was seen a handful of times. The chain is built from TRBV5-4 and TRBJ2-1; TRBD1 agrees at 7 bases. Trimming took 0 bases from V and 4 from J; bases not matched to a gene: 7. CDR3 length: 16 amino acids. Germline CDR1 reads SGHNT; CDR2 reads YYREEE (reference sequence). CDR3 residues: CASSLARTGGYNEQFF. Written as DNA, the CDR3 is TGTGCCAGCAGCTTGGCCAGGACAGGCGGTTACAATGAGCAGTTCTTC.

The chain joins TRBV29-1 to TRBJ1-2, with TRBD1 as a possible D gene (5 bases). Germline CDR1 and CDR2: SQVTM and ANQGSEA. With 2 bases removed from V and 8 bases from J, the gap between germline ends came to 15 bases. The CDR3 runs 13 residues. In DNA form, the CDR3 reads TGCAGCGTTGAAAACGGCAGGGCCTGGGGCTACACCTTC. Amino acid sequence: CSVENGRAWGYTF.

This clone was counted a few times. The chain is built from TRBV7-2 and TRBJ1-6; maybe TRBD1 (5 bases). CDR3 size: 15 residues. The ends were cut back, 6 bases at V and 10 bases at J, with 19 bases in the middle. CDR1 is SGHTA and CDR2 is FQGNSA in the germline V gene. CDR3 loop: CASRGRGGERSPLHF. Here the CDR3 DNA reads TGTGCCAGCAGGGGGAGGGGAGGTGAGAGGTCACCCCTCCACTTT.

This clone was recorded once. The CDR3 DNA follows: TGTGCCAGCAGCCAAAGGACAGAATATCAGCCCCAGCATTTT. This encodes CASSQRTEYQPQHF. The chain carries TRBV3-1 (or the pseudogene TRBV3-2) and TRBJ1-5; tentatively, D is TRBD1 (6 bases). Germline CDR1 is LGHDT and CDR2 is YNNKEL (reference sequence). The V end was cut by 2 bases, the J end by 5 bases, with 10 bases between. The CDR3 is made up of 14 amino acids.

V gene TRBV19 combines with J gene TRBJ1-1, with 12 bases fitting TRBD1. The length of the CDR3 is 14 residues. V gave up 7 bases and J gave up 8 bases; unmatched junction bases: 8. Germline V CDR1 and CDR2: LNHDA, SQIVND (reference sequence). The chain's CDR3 is CASTQGQGAAEAFF. For the CDR3, the DNA is TGTGCCAGTACCCAGGGACAGGGGGCTGCGGAAGCTTTCTTT.

CDR3 in amino acids: CASSDRGWGETQYF. The CDR3 region has the DNA TGCGCCAGCAGTGATCGGGGATGGGGAGAGACCCAGTACTTC. The chain carries TRBV10-1 and TRBJ2-5, with TRBD2 as a possible D gene (5 bases). The ends were cut back, 3 bases at V and 4 bases at J, with 12 bases in the middle. The CDR3 is 14 residues long. Germline V gene data show CDR1 as WNHNN and CDR2 as SYGVQD (reference sequence).